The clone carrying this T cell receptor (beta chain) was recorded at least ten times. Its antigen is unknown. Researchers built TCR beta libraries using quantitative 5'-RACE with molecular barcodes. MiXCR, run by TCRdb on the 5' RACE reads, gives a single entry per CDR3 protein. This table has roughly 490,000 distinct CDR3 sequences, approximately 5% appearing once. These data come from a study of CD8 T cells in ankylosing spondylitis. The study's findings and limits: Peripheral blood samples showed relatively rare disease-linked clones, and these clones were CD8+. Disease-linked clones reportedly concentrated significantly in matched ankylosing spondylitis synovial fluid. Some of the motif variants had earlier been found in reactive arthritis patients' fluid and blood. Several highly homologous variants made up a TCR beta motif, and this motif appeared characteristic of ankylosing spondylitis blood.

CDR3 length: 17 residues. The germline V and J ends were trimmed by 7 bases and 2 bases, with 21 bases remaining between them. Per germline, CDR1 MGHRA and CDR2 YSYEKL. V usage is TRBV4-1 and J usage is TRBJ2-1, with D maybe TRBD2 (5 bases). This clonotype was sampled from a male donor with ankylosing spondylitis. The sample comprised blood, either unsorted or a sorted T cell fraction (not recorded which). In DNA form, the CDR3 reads TGCGCCAGCACCCCCGATCCGCTTGGAGCGGCCTACAATGAGCAGTTCTTC. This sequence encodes CASTPDPLGAAYNEQFF.